This T cell receptor (beta chain) was sequenced during a study of T cell responses to AZD1222 COVID-19 vaccine. Profiled with immunoSEQ multiplex PCR; TCRdb holds only in-frame clones, not every one. The sample contains some 110,000 clones, roughly 85% of which appear only once. The CDR3 consists of 19 residues. Germline trimming cut 4 bases from V and 2 bases from J; bases unmatched to any gene: 18. Germline CDR1 SGHNT, CDR2 YYREEE (reference sequence). Of note for this clone: The antigen is unknown.

Study observations and caveats: Vaccine-associated CD4 TCRs spanned spike, dominant at 160-218 and 743-854. Reportedly, nearly half of unique spike TCRs recognized epitopes outside B.1.351/B.1.1.7 mutations. Only a handful of AZD1222 recipients, more than 5 in all, had baseline seropositivity. The donor cohort was predominantly white British with a female majority, and clonal diversity may have been underestimated.

Here the sequenced sample was peripheral blood, taken on day 0 of MenACWY control vaccination. The V and J genes are TRBV5-4 and TRBJ1-2; 9 bases align to TRBD1. This TCR derives from an adult in good health. The CDR3 spells CASSTLVNRDRDNNYGYTF. The CDR3 region has the DNA TGTGCCAGCAGCACTCTAGTAAACCGGGACAGGGATAACAACTATGGCTACACCTTC.